The 13 T cell receptor beta chains presented below share a single source sample, sequenced in a study of T cell responses to AZD1222 COVID-19 vaccine. Some clones are missing from TCRdb's copy, which holds only in-frame ones; the method was immunoSEQ multiplex PCR. This table has some 200,000 clones, roughly nine tenths appearing once. This material consisted of peripheral blood, taken 28 days after the second AZD1222 dose. These receptors were taken from an adult who received the AZD1222 COVID-19 vaccine.

The J gene is TRBJ1-5, the V gene TRBV27, with a tentative D call TRBD1 (5 bases). Trimming removed 6 bases at V and 0 bases at J, with 12 bases between. The CDR3 is made up of 15 amino acids. Germline V gives CDR1 MNHEY, CDR2 SMNVEV (reference sequence). CDR3: CASRAARVSNQPQHF. In DNA, the CDR3 is TGTGCCAGCAGGGCTGCCAGGGTTAGCAATCAGCCCCAGCATTTT.

This chain uses TRBV5-4 with TRBJ1-1, with D unresolved. Germline CDR1 is SGHNT and CDR2 is YYREEE (reference sequence). This CDR3 has 14 amino acids. The V gene lost 4 bases and the J gene lost 0 bases, with 10 bases spanning the gap. The CDR3 is CASSLDTVNTEAFF. The CDR3 bases are TGTGCCAGCAGCCTAGACACGGTGAACACTGAAGCTTTCTTT.

The chain couples TRBV5-4 to TRBJ2-2, with a weak D call TRBD2 (5 bases). V was trimmed by 7 bases and J by 0 bases, leaving 7 bases between them. CDR1 and CDR2 (germline): SGHNT, YYREEE (reference sequence). This CDR3 is 13 amino acids long. The CDR3 spells CASRGANTGELFF. The CDR3 bases are TGTGCCAGCCGGGGTGCGAACACCGGGGAGCTGTTTTTT.

The chain's CDR3 is CASSVGGGRAAETQYF. CDR3 sequence (DNA): TGTGCCAGCAGCGTAGGGGGCGGGAGGGCCGCGGAGACCCAGTACTTC. V gene TRBV9 combines with J gene TRBJ2-5; 9 bases align to TRBD2. Germline V gene data show CDR1 as SGDLS and CDR2 as YYNGEE. This CDR3 is 16 amino acids long. V gave up 0 bases and J gave up 5 bases; unmatched junction bases: 8.

This sequence joins TRBV27 and TRBJ2-1; 7 bases align to TRBD1. V lost 5 bases, J lost 0 bases, and 13 bases stayed unmatched. The CDR3 is 18 residues long. Germline CDR1 and CDR2: MNHEY and SMNVEV (reference sequence). In nucleotides, the CDR3 is TGTGCCAGCAGTACGGGACAGCCTACGATCTACTCCTACAATGAGCAGTTCTTC. Translating it yields CASSTGQPTIYSYNEQFF.

The V gene is TRBV2, the J gene TRBJ1-2; no clear D gene. Trimming left V 3 bases short and J 5 bases short, with 10 bases between. The CDR3 spans 13 residues. CDR1 and CDR2 from the germline V gene are SNHLY and FYNNEI. Written as DNA, the CDR3 is TGTGCCAGCAGTGACGAGGATCTTTATGGCTACACCTTC. Its protein product is CASSDEDLYGYTF.

The CDR3 DNA reads TGTGCCACCAGCAGGGCGACTAGCGGGAGTGTGAACGAGCAGTACTTC. It yields the protein CATSRATSGSVNEQYF. The genes are TRBV15 and TRBJ2-7; 12 bases line up with TRBD2. CDR3 length equals 16 residues. Germline lookup yields CDR1 LNHNV and CDR2 YYDKDF (reference sequence). V was clipped by 3 bases and J by 5 bases; unmatched bases: 8.

V and J are TRBV21-1 and TRBJ2-7; the table's D call TRBD2 went unverified against the DNA. TRBV21-1 is a recognized pseudogene. CDR3 length: 11 amino acids. The CDR3 is CASSPGYEQYF. In DNA, the CDR3 is TGTGCCAGCAGTCCCGGCTACGAGCAGTACTTC.

The chain couples TRBV6-2 or TRBV6-3 to TRBJ1-3; no clear D. CDR1 and CDR2 from the germline V gene are MNHEY and SVGEGT. This CDR3 spans 12 amino acids. V dropped 4 bases and J dropped 4 bases, with 5 bases sitting between them. The CDR3 coding sequence is TGTGCCAGCAGTTTTTCAGGAAACACCATATATTTT. Its translation is CASSFSGNTIYF.

The chain uses TRBV20-1 and TRBJ1-4; no reliable D call. The V and J ends lost 5 bases and 11 bases respectively, with 12 bases between them. Germline CDR1 DFQATT, CDR2 SNEGSKA (reference sequence). This CDR3 region has 11 residues. This CDR3 reads CSASPTGKLFF. The DNA for the CDR3 is TGCAGTGCTTCCCCGACTGGGAAACTGTTTTTT.

The CDR3 region is CSVGWWETVDTQYF. CDR3 nucleotides: TGCAGCGTTGGTTGGTGGGAGACTGTTGATACGCAGTATTTT. The chain employs TRBV29-1 and TRBJ2-3; D perhaps matches TRBD2 (5 bases). V lost 4 bases and J lost 6, with 17 bases in between. Germline CDR1 and CDR2: SQVTM and ANQGSEA. CDR3 length equals 14 residues.

This CDR3 reads CASSFDGWGSPLHF. Written as DNA, the CDR3 is TGTGCCAGCAGCTTTGACGGGTGGGGTTCACCCCTCCACTTT. The chain joins TRBV7-3 to TRBJ1-6, with unresolved D. V dropped 3 bases and J dropped 9 bases, with 12 bases sitting between them. This CDR3 region has 14 residues. Germline V gene data show CDR1 as SGHTA and CDR2 as FQGTGA.

The V gene is TRBV5-8, the J gene TRBJ1-6; 9 bases are shared with TRBD1. This CDR3 comprises 16 residues. The V gene's germline CDR1 is SGHTS and CDR2 YDEGEE. The ends lost 1 base at V and 9 bases at J; junction bases unmatched: 8. For the CDR3, the DNA is TGTGCCAGCAGCTTGCGGTGGGGGACAGGGTTTTCACCCCTCCACTTT. This translates into CASSLRWGTGFSPLHF.